These T cell receptor beta chains were read from a single sample in a study of sequential checkpoint blockade in melanoma. Assay: immunoSEQ multiplex PCR; the TCRdb copy retains only in-frame clones and omits some. Of about 20,000 clones in the sample, around 70% were seen once. The material was tumor tissue (inferred from file names), obtained from a patient given nivolumab and ipilimumab in sequence. These TCRs come from a human donor with melanoma. Both conserved end residues are part of each CDR3. The D gene is left open where the match is weak. Some rows have no size entry. The others give once, few or many, or a class for an expanded clone.

j_call d_call v_call clone_size cdr3_aa cdr3_nt
TRBJ1-5 - TRBV6-4 - CASSYGLEGQPQHF TGTGCCAGCAGTTACGGGCTGGAAGGTCAGCCCCAGCATTTT
TRBJ2-2 - TRBV19 - CASSILGFGELFF TGTGCCAGTAGTATCCTAGGGTTCGGGGAGCTGTTTTTT
TRBJ1-2 TRBD1 TRBV9 - CASSGSGDSANYGYTF TGTGCCAGCAGCGGTAGCGGGGACAGTGCTAACTATGGCTACACCTTC
TRBJ2-2 - TRBV12-5 - CASTRGNTGELFF TGTGCCAGCACCAGGGGGAACACCGGGGAGCTGTTTTTT
TRBJ1-4 - TRBV28 few CASSLFTEGEKLFF TGTGCCAGCAGTTTATTTACAGAGGGGGAAAAACTGTTTTTT
TRBJ1-5 - TRBV19 - CASSIWYFSNQPQHF TGTGCCAGTAGTATATGGTACTTTAGCAATCAGCCCCAGCATTTT
TRBJ2-1 TRBD2 TRBV19 - CASRLAGGGNEQFF TGTGCCAGTAGACTAGCGGGAGGAGGAAATGAGCAGTTCTTC
TRBJ1-2 TRBD1 TRBV10-2 - CASSVYQGADYGYTF TGCGCCAGCAGTGTCTATCAGGGGGCAGACTATGGCTACACCTTC
TRBJ2-2 TRBD1 TRBV19 - CASSMRTGADTGELFF TGTGCCAGTAGTATGCGGACAGGTGCGGACACCGGGGAGCTGTTTTTT
TRBJ1-1 - TRBV11-3 - CASSPRGAGAVTEAFF TGTGCCAGCAGCCCGCGAGGCGCGGGGGCGGTAACTGAAGCTTTCTTT
TRBJ2-4 TRBD2 TRBV28 - CASSWTSGSMENIQYF TGTGCCAGCAGTTGGACTAGCGGGAGTATGGAAAACATTCAGTACTTC
TRBJ2-3 TRBD1 TRBV19 - CASRPRPGTGGDTQYF TGTGCCAGTAGACCACGTCCCGGGACAGGCGGAGATACGCAGTATTTT
TRBJ1-2 TRBD1 TRBV14 - CASSQAGGVFTGYTF TGTGCCAGCAGCCAAGCAGGGGGTGTTTTTACTGGCTACACCTTC
TRBJ1-3 - TRBV6-8 few CASNKWFLGDSGSGNTIYF TGTGCCAGCAATAAATGGTTCTTAGGGGATTCGGGTTCTGGAAACACCATATATTTT
TRBJ1-6 - TRBV25-1 - CASSEWSNNSPLHF TGTGCCAGCAGTGAATGGTCTAATAATTCACCCCTCCACTTT
TRBJ2-7 TRBD1 TRBV19 - CASSRDSSYEQYF TGTGCCAGTAGTAGGGACAGCTCCTACGAGCAGTACTTC
TRBJ2-1 - TRBV14 few CASSQAGRNNEQFF TGTGCCAGCAGCCAGGCCGGGAGAAACAATGAGCAGTTCTTC
TRBJ2-7 - TRBV7-2 - CASSLTKGGEQYF TGTGCCAGCAGCTTAACTAAGGGGGGAGAGCAGTACTTC
TRBJ1-3 - TRBV12-5 - CASGLGVDTIYF TGTGCTAGTGGTTTGGGGGTTGACACCATATATTTT
TRBJ2-1 TRBD2 TRBV6-8 - CASSLLAGGPRSYNEQFF TGTGCCAGCAGCCTACTAGCGGGAGGGCCTAGGTCCTACAATGAGCAGTTCTTC
TRBJ2-7 - TRBV29-1 - CSVEGTGTYEQYF TGCAGCGTTGAAGGGACGGGCACCTACGAGCAGTACTTC
TRBJ2-6 - TRBV9 - CASRPAGANVLTF TGTGCCAGCAGGCCCGCTGGGGCCAACGTCCTGACTTTC
TRBJ1-1 - TRBV12-5 - CATSLNTEAFF TGTGCCACGAGCCTGAACACTGAAGCTTTCTTT
TRBJ2-3 TRBD1 TRBV18 - CASSRTGPDTQYF TGTGCCAGCTCCCGGACAGGGCCAGATACGCAGTATTTT
TRBJ2-2 TRBD2 TRBV11-1 - CASSRTGGNTGELFF TGTGCCAGCAGCCGAACGGGGGGTAACACCGGGGAGCTGTTTTTT
TRBJ2-7 TRBD2 TRBV23-1 - CASSSSLGLAAEQYF TGCGCCAGCAGCTCCAGCCTGGGACTAGCCGCCGAGCAGTACTTC
TRBJ2-3 - TRBV28 once CASSGSGTYTQYF TGTGCCAGCAGTGGTTCCGGGACTTATACGCAGTATTTT
TRBJ1-4 - TRBV5-1 - CASSTGQATNEKLFF TGCGCCAGCAGCACGGGACAAGCAACTAATGAAAAACTGTTTTTT
TRBJ1-2 - TRBV30 - CAWADKGGGYGYTF TGTGCCTGGGCGGATAAAGGGGGGGGCTATGGCTACACCTTC
TRBJ2-3 - TRBV6-8 - CASSYSGAADTQYF TGTGCCAGCAGTTACTCGGGAGCCGCAGATACGCAGTATTTT
TRBJ2-6 - TRBV28 few CASSLQFRGRGANVLTF TGTGCCAGCAGTTTACAATTCAGGGGCCGTGGGGCCAACGTCCTGACTTTC
TRBJ2-3 - TRBV11-3 few CASSLGGGTDTQYF TGTGCCAGCAGCTTAGGTGGGGGTACAGATACGCAGTATTTT
TRBJ2-2 - TRBV6-8 - CASSYRGTGELFF TGTGCCAGCAGTTACAGGGGGACCGGGGAGCTGTTTTTT
TRBJ2-2 TRBD1 TRBV2 - CASSADRGVDTGELFF TGTGCCAGCAGTGCGGACAGGGGGGTGGATACCGGGGAGCTGTTTTTT
TRBJ2-7 TRBD1 TRBV18 few CASSPPEQGSYEQYF TGTGCCAGCTCACCTCCGGAACAGGGGTCCTACGAGCAGTACTTC
TRBJ1-4 TRBD1 TRBV11-3 few CASRIRQGPNEKLFF TGTGCCAGCAGAATACGACAGGGCCCTAATGAAAAACTGTTTTTT
TRBJ2-7 - TRBV25-1 - CASSEYAKPPLSSYEQYF TGTGCCAGCAGTGAATACGCAAAACCACCCTTGAGCTCCTACGAGCAGTACTTC
TRBJ2-3 - TRBV23-1 - CASRPPRGRGTDTQYF TGCGCCAGCCGCCCCCCTCGTGGCAGAGGCACAGATACGCAGTATTTT
TRBJ2-2 TRBD1 TRBV6-8 - CASDREQGIHGELFF TGTGCCAGCGACCGAGAACAGGGGATTCACGGGGAGCTGTTTTTT
TRBJ1-2 - TRBV9 - CASSQGVNYGYTF TGTGCCAGCAGCCAGGGCGTAAACTATGGCTACACCTTC
TRBJ2-3 TRBD1 TRBV5-1 - CASSHATGGTRTDTQYF TGCGCCAGCAGTCACGCAACAGGGGGAACGCGGACAGATACGCAGTATTTT
TRBJ1-2 - TRBV10-3 - CAISAAGMSLDGYTF TGTGCCATCAGTGCGGCAGGTATGAGCCTGGATGGCTACACCTTC
TRBJ1-3 TRBD1 TRBV18 - CASSPRGQVDGNTIYF TGTGCCAGCTCACCGAGGGGACAGGTCGATGGAAACACCATATATTTT
TRBJ2-6 - TRBV11-3 few CASSPGDGSVLGANVLTF TGTGCCAGCAGCCCAGGGGACGGCTCCGTTCTTGGGGCCAACGTCCTGACTTTC
TRBJ1-6 TRBD1 TRBV30 - CAWSFLQGVNSPLHF TGTGCCTGGAGTTTCCTCCAGGGGGTTAATTCACCCCTCCACTTT
TRBJ1-1 - TRBV6-8 - CASRLIANTEAFF TGTGCCAGCCGTTTAATAGCGAACACTGAAGCTTTCTTT
TRBJ2-2 - TRBV18 - CASSPKGTLNTGELFF TGTGCCAGCTCACCAAAGGGGACCCTTAACACCGGGGAGCTGTTTTTT